Shown below are 19 T cell receptor beta chains from a single sample sequenced in a study of blood T cell repertoires in COVID-19. The method was immunoSEQ multiplex PCR; TCRdb's version includes in-frame clones alone and lacks a portion of them. Of 250,000 to 350,000 clones listed, about 90% are singletons. Specimen: PBMCs or T cells enriched from blood (not recorded which). The receptors were gathered from a woman aged 18 to 35 with acute COVID-19.

The chain couples TRBV9 to TRBJ2-1, with 9 bases fitting TRBD2. CDR3 length equals 14 residues. After removal of 4 bases from V and 10 bases from J, the junction contained 9 bases not matched to a gene. The germline gives CDR1 SGDLS, CDR2 YYNGEE. CDR3 in DNA: TGTGCCAGCAGCTGGGACAGCGGGGGGAGGGAGCAGTTCTTC. Its protein is CASSWDSGGREQFF. The whole variable domain, filled in from reference TRBV9 and TRBJ2-1, reads DSGVTQTPKHLITATGQRVTLRCSPRSGDLSVYWYQQSLDQGLQFLIQYYNGEERAKGNILERFSAQQFPDLHSELNLSSLELGDSALYFCASSWDSGGREQFFGPGTRLTVL.

V is TRBV27 and J is TRBJ1-1; 7 bases line up with TRBD1. Germline CDR1 and CDR2: MNHEY and SMNVEV (reference sequence). After removal of 3 bases from V and 8 bases from J, the junction contained 9 bases not matched to a gene. This CDR3 spans 14 amino acids. The CDR3 coding sequence is TGTGCCAGCAGTTTCTCGGCAGGGGGTTTCGAAGCTTTCTTT. Its protein product is CASSFSAGGFEAFF.

The rearrangement uses TRBV7-8 and TRBJ2-3; 11 bases are a match to TRBD2. CDR1 is SGHVS, CDR2 FQNEAQ, per germline. The length of the CDR3 is 17 residues. The J segment lost 2 bases and the V segment lost 0 bases, leaving 4 bases of the junction unmatched. The CDR3 region is CASSLAVAGGPTDTQYF. The CDR3 nucleotides read TGTGCCAGCAGCTTAGCAGTAGCGGGAGGGCCCACAGATACGCAGTATTTT. Full variable domain (rest looked up from reference TRBV7-8 and TRBJ2-3): GAGVSQSPRYKVAKRGQDVALRCDPISGHVSLFWYQQALGQGPEFLTYFQNEAQLDKSGLPSDRFFAERPEGSVSTLKIQRTQQEDSAVYLCASSLAVAGGPTDTQYFGPGTRLTVL.

The chain employs TRBV28 and TRBJ2-2; TRBD2 agrees at 8 bases. After removal of 1 base from V and 4 bases from J, the junction contained 14 bases not matched to a gene. The CDR3 covers 19 residues. Germline-derived CDR1 and CDR2 are MDHEN and SYDVKM. The CDR3 reads CASSLFMSGSGGSTGELFF. The CDR3 DNA is TGTGCCAGCAGTTTATTTATGTCGGGGAGCGGGGGATCCACCGGGGAGCTGTTTTTT.

The chain combines TRBV18 with TRBJ1-4; maybe TRBD1 (5 bases). From germline, CDR1 is KGHSH and CDR2 LQKENI. CDR3 length: 14 amino acids. Trimming cost V 3 bases and J 4 bases, with 9 bases left between them. The CDR3: CASSPGGNNEKLFF. DNA of the CDR3: TGTGCCAGCTCACCCGGGGGTAATAATGAAAAACTGTTTTTT.

The J gene is TRBJ2-5, the V gene TRBV7-9; 7 nucleotides match TRBD2. Looked up from germline, CDR1 is SEHNR and CDR2 is FQNEAQ (reference sequence). The V and J ends lost 6 bases and 4 bases, in that order; junction bases with no gene match: 8. The CDR3 is 14 residues long. The CDR3 coding sequence is TGTGCCAGCAGGAGGGGCGGGAGTGGAGAGACCCAGTACTTC. Translation: CASRRGGSGETQYF.

The CDR3 here is CASSPDRVANQPQHF. DNA for the CDR3: TGTGCCAGCAGCCCTGACAGGGTTGCAAATCAGCCCCAGCATTTT. The rearrangement links TRBV6-2 or TRBV6-3 to TRBJ1-5; 7 nucleotides align to TRBD1. The CDR3 contains 15 residues. CDR1 is MNHEY and CDR2 is SVGEGT in the germline V gene. Losses at the gene ends were 6 bases for V and 4 bases for J; bases not matched to a gene: 9.

The chain joins TRBV27 to TRBJ1-1, with 9 bases lining up with TRBD1. V was clipped by 6 bases and J by 1 base; unmatched bases: 18. The CDR3 extends over 19 amino acids. CDR1 and CDR2 (germline): MNHEY, SMNVEV (reference sequence). The CDR3 region has the DNA TGTGCCAGCAGGACACTCCTGAAAGGACAGGGGTCGGCGAACACTGAAGCTTTCTTT. Translated, it gives CASRTLLKGQGSANTEAFF.

In this sample, this clone turned up once. The V and J genes are TRBV11-1 and TRBJ2-7; 8 bases are a match to TRBD2. This CDR3 spans 17 amino acids. CDR1 and CDR2 (germline): SGHAT, FQDESV (reference sequence). V lost 0 bases to trimming and J lost 0 bases; unmatched junction nucleotides: 7. The CDR3 reads CASSLALGGRTSYEQYF. The CDR3 coding sequence is TGTGCCAGCAGCTTAGCTCTCGGCGGGAGGACCTCCTACGAGCAGTACTTC.

V is TRBV11-2 and J is TRBJ1-6; D is perhaps TRBD1 (5 bases). CDR1 is SGHAT and CDR2 is FQNNGV in the germline V gene. Trimming stripped 7 bases from V and 9 bases from J, with 16 bases between. The CDR3 sequence is 14 residues long. The CDR3 protein is CASTPGWGGSPLHF. The CDR3 DNA reads TGTGCCAGCACCCCCGGGTGGGGCGGTTCACCCCTCCACTTT.

The V call is TRBV6-5, the J call TRBJ2-1; TRBD2 agrees at 10 bases. V trimming: 2 bases; J trimming: 4 bases; junction bases outside the gene matches: 2. Germline loops: CDR1 MNHEY, CDR2 SVGAGI. This CDR3 has 15 residues. CDR3: CASSYLAGVYNEQFF. CDR3 coding DNA: TGTGCCAGCAGTTACCTAGCGGGAGTTTACAATGAGCAGTTCTTC.

The CDR3 loop is CASRSSDRAYGYTF. In DNA, the CDR3 is TGTGCCAGTAGAAGTTCGGACAGGGCCTATGGCTACACCTTC. The genes are TRBV19 and TRBJ1-2, with 8 bases fitting TRBD1. CDR1 LNHDA and CDR2 SQIVND come from the germline V gene (reference sequence). V shed 6 bases, J shed 4 bases, and the junction held 7 bases outside the gene matches. The CDR3 sequence is 14 residues long.

The chain joins TRBV5-4 to TRBJ2-2; 11 bases map to TRBD1. Germline lookup yields CDR1 SGHNT and CDR2 YYREEE (reference sequence). CDR3 length: 15 residues. V lost 0 bases, J lost 6 bases, and 1 base stayed unmatched. CDR3 nucleotides: TGTGCCAGCAGCTTGGAGGGACAGGGGGCCGGGGAGCTGTTTTTT. This translates into CASSLEGQGAGELFF.

This clone was found once. V gene TRBV7-8 combines with J gene TRBJ2-1; 9 bases are shared with TRBD2. The CDR3 has 14 amino acids. Trimming cost V 5 bases and J 8 bases; bases outside gene matches: 7. The germline V gene encodes CDR1 SGHVS and CDR2 FQNEAQ. CDR3 amino acids: CASSISGSGDEQFF. In DNA, the CDR3 is TGTGCCAGCAGCATTAGCGGGAGTGGCGATGAGCAGTTCTTC.

This chain joins TRBV11-2 and TRBJ1-1; D is uncertain. Deletions cut 3 bases from V and 1 base from J, with 12 bases between. CDR3 size: 15 residues. Germline V gene sequence: CDR1 SGHAT, CDR2 FQNNGV. The CDR3 nucleotides read TGTGCCAGCAGCTTTTTGACGGGTAGGAACACTGAAGCTTTCTTT. Translating it yields CASSFLTGRNTEAFF.

The J gene is TRBJ2-2, the V gene TRBV3-1 (or the pseudogene TRBV3-2); 11 bases are a match to TRBD2. The CDR3 loop spans 18 amino acids. The J segment lost 5 bases and the V segment lost 3 bases, leaving 11 bases of the junction unmatched. CDR1 and CDR2 (germline): LGHDT, YNNKEL (reference sequence). DNA of the CDR3: TGTGCCAGCAGCCACCTTCCTACTAGCGGGAGTCGTACCGGGGAGCTGTTTTTT. Translated: CASSHLPTSGSRTGELFF.

The CDR3 region has the DNA TGCAGTGCTAGTGTGGCTCAGGGGAGTCTCTACAATGAGCAGTTCTTC. This translates into CSASVAQGSLYNEQFF. The chain has TRBV20-1 and TRBJ2-1; weak D call: TRBD1 (6 bases). This CDR3 comprises 16 residues. Germline CDR1 DFQATT, CDR2 SNEGSKA (reference sequence). V was clipped by 3 bases and J by 3 bases, with 18 bases between them.

This rearrangement joins TRBV2 to TRBJ2-6; D perhaps matches TRBD1 (5 bases). This CDR3 comprises 17 residues. Germline V gene sequence: CDR1 SNHLY, CDR2 FYNNEI. Between the trimmed V and J ends, which lost 3 bases and 3 bases, there was a span of 15 bases. The CDR3 loop is CASSDQPPGRGANVLTF. The CDR3 nucleotides read TGTGCCAGCAGTGACCAACCCCCAGGGCGTGGGGCCAACGTCCTGACTTTC.

V gene TRBV27 combines with J gene TRBJ2-7, with D possibly being TRBD2 (5 bases). CDR1 MNHEY and CDR2 SMNVEV come from the germline V gene (reference sequence). V lost 6 bases and J lost 0, with 15 bases in between. The CDR3 has 15 amino acids. The CDR3 DNA reads TGTGCCAGCAGCCGAAGGAGCGGAACCTCCTACGAGCAGTACTTC. Amino acids: CASSRRSGTSYEQYF.